This is a list of T cell receptor beta chains from one sample in a study of chemoradiotherapy in HPV16-positive cancers. Some clones are missing from TCRdb's copy, which holds only in-frame ones; the method was immunoSEQ multiplex PCR. The data contain 950 to 1,500 clones, approximately 85% of them singletons. The sample consisted of tumor tissue, taken from a patient who underwent chemoradiotherapy. These receptors all stem from a human donor with HPV-associated anogenital cancer. Both conserved end residues are part of each CDR3. D genes are given only for firm matches. The size of a clone is reported for some rows only, either as once, few or many, or as a class for expanded clones.

D gene: TRBD1
clone size: NA
V gene: TRBV6-4
J gene: TRBJ1-5
CDR3 DNA: TGTGCCAGCAGCCTAGACAGGGATCAGCCCCAGCATTTT
CDR3 protein: CASSLDRDQPQHF

D gene: NA
clone size: NA
V gene: TRBV19
J gene: TRBJ1-1
CDR3 DNA: TGTGCCAGACTACAAGGCAGCACTGAAGCTTTCTTT
CDR3 protein: CARLQGSTEAFF

D gene: NA
clone size: few
V gene: TRBV2
J gene: TRBJ1-1
CDR3 DNA: TGTGCCAGCGTGGGGGGACGAGCTTTCTTT
CDR3 protein: CASVGGRAFF

D gene: NA
clone size: NA
V gene: TRBV6-1
J gene: TRBJ1-2
CDR3 DNA: TGTGCCAGCAGTGAAGGCGGAGGGACCGATGGCTACACCTTC
CDR3 protein: CASSEGGGTDGYTF

D gene: TRBD1
clone size: NA
V gene: TRBV7-2
J gene: TRBJ1-1
CDR3 DNA: TGTGCCAGCAGCCCGGACAGGGTGGTCACTGAAGCTTTCTTT
CDR3 protein: CASSPDRVVTEAFF

D gene: TRBD1
clone size: NA
V gene: TRBV19
J gene: TRBJ2-7
CDR3 DNA: TGTGCCAGTAGTTCACCACCGACAGGGGGAACAGCCGAGCAGTACTTC
CDR3 protein: CASSSPPTGGTAEQYF

D gene: NA
clone size: NA
V gene: TRBV9
J gene: TRBJ1-1
CDR3 DNA: TGTGCCAGCAGCGAACAGGGTTGGAACACTGAAGCTTTCTTT
CDR3 protein: CASSEQGWNTEAFF

D gene: NA
clone size: NA
V gene: TRBV28
J gene: TRBJ1-2
CDR3 DNA: TGTGCCAGCAGTTTTCAGGGTAACTATGGCTACACCTTC
CDR3 protein: CASSFQGNYGYTF

D gene: TRBD1
clone size: NA
V gene: TRBV30
J gene: TRBJ2-7
CDR3 DNA: TGTGCCTGGATCGGGACAGACAAGACCTACGAGCAGTACTTC
CDR3 protein: CAWIGTDKTYEQYF

D gene: TRBD1
clone size: NA
V gene: TRBV18
J gene: TRBJ1-2
CDR3 DNA: TGTGCCAGCTCCCTGGGACAGGGAGAATACTATGGCTACACCTTC
CDR3 protein: CASSLGQGEYYGYTF

D gene: NA
clone size: NA
V gene: TRBV28
J gene: TRBJ1-1
CDR3 DNA: TGTGCCAGCAGCGCCGGGCTGGAAGCTTTCTTT
CDR3 protein: CASSAGLEAFF

D gene: TRBD1
clone size: NA
V gene: TRBV27
J gene: TRBJ1-2
CDR3 DNA: TGTGCCAGCAGTAGGCAGACAGGGGGCCTTGGAAGAGGCTACACCTTC
CDR3 protein: CASSRQTGGLGRGYTF

D gene: TRBD1
clone size: few
V gene: TRBV19
J gene: TRBJ1-5
CDR3 DNA: TGTGCCAGTAGTAGGGGGGGGACAGATGATCAGCCCCAGCATTTT
CDR3 protein: CASSRGGTDDQPQHF

D gene: TRBD1
clone size: NA
V gene: TRBV28
J gene: TRBJ1-2
CDR3 DNA: TGTGCCAGCACCCGGACAGGGGGTTATGGCTACACCTTC
CDR3 protein: CASTRTGGYGYTF

D gene: TRBD1
clone size: NA
V gene: TRBV7-6
J gene: TRBJ2-5
CDR3 DNA: TGTGCCAGCAGCCTCCGACAGGGAAGGGAGACCCAGTACTTC
CDR3 protein: CASSLRQGRETQYF

D gene: NA
clone size: NA
V gene: TRBV28
J gene: TRBJ2-3
CDR3 DNA: TGTGCCAGCAGTCCCGCGAATACGCAGTATTTT
CDR3 protein: CASSPANTQYF

D gene: NA
clone size: few
V gene: TRBV6-5
J gene: TRBJ2-5
CDR3 DNA: TGTGCCAGCAGTTACTCCCGACGGCACGGGACCCAGTACTTC
CDR3 protein: CASSYSRRHGTQYF

D gene: NA
clone size: once
V gene: TRBV29-1
J gene: TRBJ1-2
CDR3 DNA: TGCAGCGTCGCCGACAGCACGAGTGGCTACACCTTC
CDR3 protein: CSVADSTSGYTF

D gene: NA
clone size: NA
V gene: TRBV19
J gene: TRBJ2-3
CDR3 DNA: TGTGCCAGTACCACCCTTCCAGGGGTCGAAGATACGCAGTATTTT
CDR3 protein: CASTTLPGVEDTQYF

D gene: NA
clone size: NA
V gene: TRBV6-1
J gene: TRBJ2-3
CDR3 DNA: TGTGCCAGCAGTGAAGCGGTACGAGGCACGCAGTATTTT
CDR3 protein: CASSEAVRGTQYF

D gene: NA
clone size: NA
V gene: TRBV6-5
J gene: TRBJ1-6
CDR3 DNA: TGTGCCAGCAGAAGACAGTCCGGTTCACCCCTCCACTTT
CDR3 protein: CASRRQSGSPLHF

D gene: NA
clone size: NA
V gene: TRBV7-6
J gene: TRBJ1-1
CDR3 DNA: TGTGCCAGCAGCTTAGTTCCAGACCGCGCTGAAGCTTTCTTT
CDR3 protein: CASSLVPDRAEAFF

D gene: NA
clone size: NA
V gene: TRBV7-6
J gene: TRBJ2-7
CDR3 DNA: TGTGCCAGCAGCTTGAACCCAGACGCGGGGTCCTACGAGCAGTACTTC
CDR3 protein: CASSLNPDAGSYEQYF

D gene: TRBD1
clone size: NA
V gene: TRBV6-6
J gene: TRBJ1-2
CDR3 DNA: TGTGCCAGCAGTTACAAGGACAGGGCGGGGGGCTACACCTTC
CDR3 protein: CASSYKDRAGGYTF

D gene: TRBD1
clone size: few
V gene: TRBV6-6
J gene: TRBJ2-7
CDR3 DNA: TGTGCCAGCAGACCGACGGGGACAGGGAAGACCTACGAGCAGTACTTC
CDR3 protein: CASRPTGTGKTYEQYF

D gene: TRBD2
clone size: NA
V gene: TRBV5-1
J gene: TRBJ2-1
CDR3 DNA: TGCGCCAGCAGCTTCTTCTCTAGCGGGCCAGCGAATGAGCAGTTCTTC
CDR3 protein: CASSFFSSGPANEQFF

D gene: NA
clone size: NA
V gene: TRBV7-9
J gene: TRBJ1-6
CDR3 DNA: TGTGCCAGCAGCCCGACAGGAGAGAATTCACCCCTCCACTTT
CDR3 protein: CASSPTGENSPLHF

D gene: NA
clone size: NA
V gene: TRBV7-9
J gene: TRBJ2-3
CDR3 DNA: TGTGCCAGCAGCCAACCCGGGAGCAGCACAGATACGCAGTATTTT
CDR3 protein: CASSQPGSSTDTQYF

D gene: NA
clone size: NA
V gene: TRBV7-9
J gene: TRBJ2-5
CDR3 DNA: TGTGCCAGCAGCTTGAGCCAGACCCAGTACTTC
CDR3 protein: CASSLSQTQYF

D gene: NA
clone size: few
V gene: TRBV18
J gene: TRBJ2-2
CDR3 DNA: TGTGCCAGCTCACTCACCGGGGAGCTGTTTTTT
CDR3 protein: CASSLTGELFF

D gene: NA
clone size: NA
V gene: TRBV15
J gene: TRBJ1-2
CDR3 DNA: TGTGCCACCAGCAGAGTGGGTTATGGCTACACCTTC
CDR3 protein: CATSRVGYGYTF

D gene: TRBD1
clone size: once
V gene: TRBV7-2
J gene: TRBJ2-2
CDR3 DNA: TGTGCCAGCAGCCAGGGGGCCTATAGGGGTAGCGGGGAGCTGTTTTTT
CDR3 protein: CASSQGAYRGSGELFF

D gene: NA
clone size: NA
V gene: TRBV11-2
J gene: TRBJ2-7
CDR3 DNA: TGTGCCAGCAGCTTAGATCAAGCGAACGAGCAGTACTTC
CDR3 protein: CASSLDQANEQYF

D gene: NA
clone size: NA
V gene: TRBV6-4
J gene: TRBJ2-2
CDR3 DNA: TGTGCCAGCAGTGACGGGGACACCGGGGAGCTGTTTTTT
CDR3 protein: CASSDGDTGELFF

D gene: TRBD1
clone size: NA
V gene: TRBV19
J gene: TRBJ1-1
CDR3 DNA: TGTGCCAGTAGTGATCCCAGGGGGGAAAGGAGAACTGAAGCTTTCTTT
CDR3 protein: CASSDPRGERRTEAFF

D gene: TRBD1
clone size: NA
V gene: TRBV4-2
J gene: TRBJ2-7
CDR3 DNA: TGTGCCAGCCTTGGACAGGGCGACTACGAGCAGTACTTC
CDR3 protein: CASLGQGDYEQYF

D gene: NA
clone size: NA
V gene: TRBV27
J gene: TRBJ2-1
CDR3 DNA: TGTGCCAGCAGTGCCGGCCTGTTCTCCTACAATGAGCAGTTCTTC
CDR3 protein: CASSAGLFSYNEQFF

D gene: NA
clone size: NA
V gene: TRBV5-5
J gene: TRBJ1-1
CDR3 DNA: TGTGCCAGCAGCCTACTGGACAGCACTGAAGCTTTCTTT
CDR3 protein: CASSLLDSTEAFF

D gene: NA
clone size: once
V gene: TRBV5-4
J gene: TRBJ2-1
CDR3 DNA: TGTGCCAGCAGCTCCGCCGACACCTCCTACAATGAGCAGTTCTTC
CDR3 protein: CASSSADTSYNEQFF

D gene: NA
clone size: NA
V gene: TRBV10-2
J gene: TRBJ1-1
CDR3 DNA: TGCGCCAGCAGTGAACAGGCAGGTAACACTGAAGCTTTCTTT
CDR3 protein: CASSEQAGNTEAFF

D gene: NA
clone size: NA
V gene: TRBV6-1
J gene: TRBJ1-2
CDR3 DNA: TGTGCCAGCAGTGAGCTTACTTTAGTCTATGGCTACACCTTC
CDR3 protein: CASSELTLVYGYTF

D gene: NA
clone size: few
V gene: TRBV7-6
J gene: TRBJ1-4
CDR3 DNA: TGTGCCAGCAGTAAATCGGAGGGAGGAAAACTGTTTTTT
CDR3 protein: CASSKSEGGKLFF

D gene: NA
clone size: few
V gene: TRBV7-9
J gene: TRBJ2-7
CDR3 DNA: TGTGCCAGCAGCTCGGACGGGAGCTCCTACGAGCAGTACTTC
CDR3 protein: CASSSDGSSYEQYF

D gene: TRBD2
clone size: NA
V gene: TRBV30
J gene: TRBJ2-3
CDR3 DNA: TGTGCCTGGGAGACTAGCGTTTCTAGCACAGATACGCAGTATTTT
CDR3 protein: CAWETSVSSTDTQYF

D gene: TRBD2
clone size: NA
V gene: TRBV4-3
J gene: TRBJ2-3
CDR3 DNA: TGCGCCAGCAGCCAGAACCCGACTAGCGGGGGGGCAATTAGGTCAGATACGCAGTATTTT
CDR3 protein: CASSQNPTSGGAIRSDTQYF

D gene: NA
clone size: NA
V gene: TRBV6-6
J gene: TRBJ2-7
CDR3 DNA: TGTGCCAGCAGACGACAGGCGGGAGCCTCCTACGAGCAGTACTTC
CDR3 protein: CASRRQAGASYEQYF

D gene: NA
clone size: once
V gene: TRBV11-2
J gene: TRBJ2-2
CDR3 DNA: TGTGCCAGCAGCTCCCCTCCCCTAGGAATCGGGGAGCTGTTTTTT
CDR3 protein: CASSSPPLGIGELFF

D gene: TRBD1
clone size: NA
V gene: TRBV5-4
J gene: TRBJ2-1
CDR3 DNA: TGTGCCAGCAGCTTTCGGACAGGGCACAATGAGCAGTTCTTC
CDR3 protein: CASSFRTGHNEQFF

D gene: NA
clone size: NA
V gene: TRBV5-1
J gene: TRBJ2-1
CDR3 DNA: TGCGCCAGCAGCACTAGCTACAATGAGCAGTTCTTC
CDR3 protein: CASSTSYNEQFF

D gene: NA
clone size: once
V gene: TRBV7-9
J gene: TRBJ1-5
CDR3 DNA: TGTGCCAGCAGCTCAACCGGGGGGGGCAATCAGCCCCAGCATTTT
CDR3 protein: CASSSTGGGNQPQHF

D gene: NA
clone size: once
V gene: TRBV14
J gene: TRBJ2-7
CDR3 DNA: TGTGCCAGCAGCCAAGAGGGGGTTTCGTACTTC
CDR3 protein: CASSQEGVSYF

D gene: NA
clone size: NA
V gene: TRBV13
J gene: TRBJ2-2
CDR3 DNA: TGTGCCAGCAGCCCCCTCCCGGTGGGAGTGCTCCCCACCGGGGAGCTGTTTTTT
CDR3 protein: CASSPLPVGVLPTGELFF